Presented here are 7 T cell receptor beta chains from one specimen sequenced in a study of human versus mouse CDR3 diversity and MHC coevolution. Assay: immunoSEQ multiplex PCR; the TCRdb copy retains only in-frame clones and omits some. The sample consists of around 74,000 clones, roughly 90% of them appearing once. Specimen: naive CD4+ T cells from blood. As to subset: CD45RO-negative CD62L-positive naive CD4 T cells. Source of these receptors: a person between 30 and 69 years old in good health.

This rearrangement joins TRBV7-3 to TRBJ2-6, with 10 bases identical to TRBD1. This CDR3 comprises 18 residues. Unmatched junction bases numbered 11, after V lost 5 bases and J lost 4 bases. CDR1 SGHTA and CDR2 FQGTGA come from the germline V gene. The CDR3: CASSPGQGRRAGANVLTF. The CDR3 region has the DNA TGTGCCAGCAGCCCGGGACAGGGGAGGCGGGCGGGGGCCAACGTCCTGACTTTC.

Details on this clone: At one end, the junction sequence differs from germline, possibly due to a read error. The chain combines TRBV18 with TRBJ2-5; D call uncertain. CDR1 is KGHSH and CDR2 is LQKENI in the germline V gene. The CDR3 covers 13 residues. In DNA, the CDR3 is TGTGCCAGCTCCCCACAGCCTCGGGAGACCCAGTACTTC. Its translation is CASSPQPRETQYF.

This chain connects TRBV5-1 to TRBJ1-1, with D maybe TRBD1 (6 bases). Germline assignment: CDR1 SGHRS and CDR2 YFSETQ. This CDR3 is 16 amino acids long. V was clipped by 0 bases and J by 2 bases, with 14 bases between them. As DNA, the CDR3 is TGCGCCAGCAGCTTGGATTCCGACAGGAAAAACACTGAAGCTTTCTTT. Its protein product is CASSLDSDRKNTEAFF.

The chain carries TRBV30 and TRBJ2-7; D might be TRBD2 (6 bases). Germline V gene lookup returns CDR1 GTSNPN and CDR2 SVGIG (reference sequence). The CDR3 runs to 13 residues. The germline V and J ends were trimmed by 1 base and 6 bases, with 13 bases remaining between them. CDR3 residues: CAWSARGTLEQYF. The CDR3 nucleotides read TGTGCCTGGAGTGCTCGCGGGACTCTCGAGCAGTACTTC.

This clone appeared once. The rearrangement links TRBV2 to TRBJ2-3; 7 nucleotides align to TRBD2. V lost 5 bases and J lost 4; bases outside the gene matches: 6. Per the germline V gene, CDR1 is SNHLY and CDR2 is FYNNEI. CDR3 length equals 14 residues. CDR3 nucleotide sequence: TGTGCCAGCAGTTTCGGACTAGTGGCAGATACGCAGTATTTT. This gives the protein CASSFGLVADTQYF.

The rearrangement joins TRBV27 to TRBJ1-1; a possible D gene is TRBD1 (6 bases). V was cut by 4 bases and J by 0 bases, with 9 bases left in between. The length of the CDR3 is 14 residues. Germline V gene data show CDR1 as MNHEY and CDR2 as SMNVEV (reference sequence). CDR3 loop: CASSSRGMNTEAFF. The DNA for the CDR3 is TGTGCCAGCAGTTCAAGGGGGATGAACACTGAAGCTTTCTTT.

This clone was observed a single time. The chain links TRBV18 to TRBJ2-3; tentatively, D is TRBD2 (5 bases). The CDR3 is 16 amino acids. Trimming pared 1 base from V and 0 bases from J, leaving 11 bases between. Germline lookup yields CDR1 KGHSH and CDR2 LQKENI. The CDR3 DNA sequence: TGTGCCAGCTCACCACGTACGGGGTCCAGCACAGATACGCAGTATTTT. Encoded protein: CASSPRTGSSTDTQYF.